These 27 T cell receptor beta chains originate from one sample sequenced in a study of brain T cells in children with intractable seizures. Some clones are missing from TCRdb's copy, which holds only in-frame ones; the method was immunoSEQ multiplex PCR. The sample holds 300,000 to 400,000 clones, more than 85% seen once. Time point noted: blood from clinic visit 5 months post-surgery; TSC patient then seizure free. Sequences were derived from peripheral blood, sampled approximately 5 months after surgery. These TCRs come from a boy less than two years old with tuberous sclerosis and intractable seizures.

The V call is TRBV19, the J call TRBJ1-5, with D hard to call. The germline V gene encodes CDR1 LNHDA and CDR2 SQIVND (reference sequence). V dropped 2 bases and J dropped 6 bases, with 17 bases sitting between them. This CDR3 comprises 16 residues. The CDR3 region has the DNA TGTGCCAGTAGTATATCAAGGGTCCAAGGTGGTCAGCCCCAGCATTTT. Its translation: CASSISRVQGGQPQHF.

The V gene is TRBV19, the J gene TRBJ1-1, with 8 bases lining up with TRBD1. V lost 9 bases, J lost 5 bases, and 5 bases stayed unmatched. The CDR3 consists of 12 residues. The germline V gene encodes CDR1 LNHDA and CDR2 SQIVND (reference sequence). For the CDR3, the DNA is TGTGCCAGCCCACAGGGGGGGACTGAAGCTTTCTTT. Protein sequence: CASPQGGTEAFF. Complete variable domain (other parts from reference TRBV19 and TRBJ1-1): DGGITQSPKYLFRKEGQNVTLSCEQNLNHDAMYWYRQDPGQGLRLIYYSQIVNDFQKGDIAEGYSVSREKKESFPLTVTSAQKNPTAFYLCASPQGGTEAFFGQGTRLTVV.

Details on this clone: The same CDR3 also results from other DNA sequences found in this sample. This sequence joins TRBV5-1 and TRBJ2-7, with D possibly being TRBD1 or TRBD2 (5 bases each). Per germline, CDR1 SGHRS and CDR2 YFSETQ. The CDR3 contains 15 residues. Trimming took off 5 bases at V and 0 bases at J, with 15 bases between the two ends. The CDR3 is CASSLGSGSSYEQYF. The DNA for the CDR3 is TGCGCCAGCAGTCTGGGATCAGGGAGCTCCTACGAGCAGTACTTC.

The V and J genes are TRBV24-1 and TRBJ1-1; no reliable D call. Trimming took off 0 bases at V and 2 bases at J, with 6 bases between the two ends. The CDR3 runs to 14 residues. CDR1 is KGHDR, CDR2 SFDVKD, per germline. The CDR3 region has the DNA TGTGCCACCAGTGATTTGGGCTCAAACACTGAAGCTTTCTTT. Its protein product is CATSDLGSNTEAFF.

The chain combines TRBV4-1 with TRBJ2-7, with D unresolved. Germline assignment: CDR1 MGHRA and CDR2 YSYEKL. CDR3 length equals 14 residues. V was cut by 0 bases and J by 3 bases, with 9 bases left in between. CDR3 bases: TGCGCCAGCAGCCAAGACGCGCCGGGCTACGAGCAGTACTTC. Its translation is CASSQDAPGYEQYF.

The V gene is TRBV3-1 (or the pseudogene TRBV3-2), the J gene TRBJ1-2; the match to TRBD1 covers 9 bases. This CDR3 comprises 14 residues. The V and J ends lost 4 bases and 6 bases, in that order; junction bases with no gene match: 6. In germline, CDR1 is LGHDT, CDR2 YNNKEL (reference sequence). This CDR3 is CASSLQGANNGYTF. The CDR3 nucleotides read TGTGCCAGCAGCCTACAGGGGGCGAATAATGGCTACACCTTC.

The chain recombines TRBV15 with TRBJ2-1; 13 bases align to TRBD2. V gave up 9 bases and J gave up 7 bases; unmatched junction bases: 15. This CDR3 is 17 amino acids long. Per the germline V gene, CDR1 is LNHNV and CDR2 is YYDKDF (reference sequence). The DNA of the CDR3 is TGTGCCACGACCACGGGACTAGCGGGAAGAACAGGGAATGAGCAGTTCTTC. It translates to CATTTGLAGRTGNEQFF.

The J gene is TRBJ2-2, the V gene TRBV27; 7 bases align to TRBD2. J gave up 6 bases and V 7 bases, and 14 bases lay outside the gene matches. Germline V gene sequence: CDR1 MNHEY, CDR2 SMNVEV (reference sequence). This CDR3 has 16 residues. The CDR3 protein is CASTSRLREKAGELFF. The CDR3 coding sequence is TGTGCCAGCACCTCCCGCTTGCGGGAGAAAGCCGGGGAGCTGTTTTTT.

The CDR3 DNA sequence: TGTGCCAGCACCAGGGAATCCTATAATTCACCCCTCCACTTT. Translating it yields CASTRESYNSPLHF. The chain combines TRBV2 with TRBJ1-6; D perhaps matches TRBD1 (5 bases). The CDR3 runs to 14 residues. Germline V gene sequence: CDR1 SNHLY, CDR2 FYNNEI. With 7 bases removed from V and 1 base from J, the gap between germline ends came to 8 bases.

V gene TRBV12-3 or TRBV12-4 combines with J gene TRBJ2-5, with a weak D call TRBD2 (5 bases). The CDR3 extends over 13 amino acids. V lost 6 bases, J lost 5 bases, and 13 bases lay in between. The CDR3 sequence is CASSLSSSETQYF. CDR3 DNA: TGTGCCAGCAGCCTTTCTAGCAGTGAGACCCAGTACTTC.

This chain connects TRBV19 to TRBJ2-7, with D unclear. Germline values: CDR1 LNHDA, CDR2 SQIVND (reference sequence). V lost 3 bases to trimming and J lost 0 bases, with 12 bases between them. This CDR3 comprises 15 residues. The DNA for the CDR3 is TGTGCCAGTAGTATGTGGGCAGGAAGCTCCTACGAGCAGTACTTC. Amino acids: CASSMWAGSSYEQYF.

For the CDR3, the DNA is TGTGCCAGCAGTTATACAGGGGTCGAGCAGTACTTC. Translation: CASSYTGVEQYF. V usage is TRBV12-3 or TRBV12-4 and J usage is TRBJ2-7; 7 positions match TRBD1. Trimming took 4 bases from V and 6 from J; bases not matched to a gene: 3. CDR3 length: 12 residues.

V usage is TRBV7-9 and J usage is TRBJ2-7, with a possible D match to TRBD1 (6 bases). Trimming cost V 1 base and J 5 bases, with 15 bases left between them. The CDR3 is made up of 15 amino acids. The germline gives CDR1 SEHNR, CDR2 FQNEAQ (reference sequence). CDR3 bases: TGTGCCAGCAGCTTAGTAATGGGGGCAGGGAACGAGCAGTACTTC. It is translated as CASSLVMGAGNEQYF.

The V and J genes are TRBV11-2 and TRBJ2-2; D gene unclear. There are 15 residues in the CDR3. Germline CDR1 and CDR2: SGHAT and FQNNGV. V was trimmed by 1 base and J by 3 bases, leaving 9 bases between them. CDR3 region: CASSLVRQYTGELFF. The CDR3 DNA sequence: TGTGCCAGCAGCTTAGTTCGTCAGTACACCGGGGAGCTGTTTTTT.

The V and J genes are TRBV7-3 and TRBJ2-3; D is ambiguous. V shed 3 bases and J shed 0 bases, with 13 bases lying between them. Germline lookup yields CDR1 SGHTA and CDR2 FQGTGA. The CDR3 totals 16 residues. The CDR3 spells CASSFTQTDSTDTQYF. The CDR3 DNA follows: TGTGCCAGCAGCTTTACCCAGACCGATAGCACAGATACGCAGTATTTT.

V usage is TRBV7-9 and J usage is TRBJ2-1; no firm D call. Deletions cut 2 bases from V and 5 bases from J, with 10 bases between. The CDR3 runs to 14 residues. In germline, CDR1 is SEHNR, CDR2 FQNEAQ (reference sequence). The CDR3 reads CASSLLVRNNEQFF. Written as DNA, the CDR3 is TGTGCCAGCAGCTTACTGGTGAGGAACAATGAGCAGTTCTTC.

The V and J genes are TRBV28 and TRBJ1-5; D uncertain. This CDR3 contains 16 residues. Trimming took off 0 bases at V and 0 bases at J, with 9 bases between the two ends. Germline values: CDR1 MDHEN, CDR2 SYDVKM. The CDR3 loop is CASSLWGSHSNQPQHF. The CDR3 bases are TGTGCCAGCAGTTTATGGGGCAGTCATAGCAATCAGCCCCAGCATTTT.

The chain couples TRBV2 to TRBJ2-7; D is unresolved. Germline loops: CDR1 SNHLY, CDR2 FYNNEI. The length of the CDR3 is 12 residues. With 6 bases removed from V and 5 bases from J, the gap between germline ends came to 11 bases. The CDR3 DNA sequence: TGTGCCAGCAGCGCTCAGTCCCACGAGCAGTACTTC. Encoded protein: CASSAQSHEQYF.

This clone appeared a few times. J is TRBJ2-7 and V is TRBV6-5; D is unclear. The length of the CDR3 is 14 residues. The V and J ends lost 0 bases and 4 bases respectively, with 10 bases between them. The V gene's germline CDR1 is MNHEY and CDR2 SVGAGI. The CDR3 DNA reads TGTGCCAGCAGTTACTCGCCCGGATTATACGAGCAGTACTTC. Translation: CASSYSPGLYEQYF.

About this clone itself: Other DNA sequences from this sample encode an identical CDR3 as well. The chain recombines TRBV12-3 or TRBV12-4 with TRBJ1-1; D may be TRBD1 (5 bases). This CDR3 comprises 13 residues. The V end was cut by 1 base, the J end by 2 bases, with 5 bases between. The CDR3 DNA reads TGTGCCAGCAGTTTAGGGGGCAACACTGAAGCTTTCTTT. This gives the protein CASSLGGNTEAFF.

The chain links TRBV19 to TRBJ1-1; D is ambiguous. Germline-derived CDR1 and CDR2 are LNHDA and SQIVND (reference sequence). The CDR3 loop spans 12 amino acids. Trimming left V 10 bases short and J 3 bases short, with 12 bases between. CDR3 region: CATYEPDTEAFF. In nucleotides, the CDR3 is TGTGCCACCTACGAACCCGACACTGAAGCTTTCTTT.

The rearrangement links TRBV19 to TRBJ1-2, with 7 bases that match TRBD1. The CDR3 is 14 residues long. J gave up 8 bases and V 6 bases, and 12 bases lay outside the gene matches. CDR1 LNHDA and CDR2 SQIVND come from the germline V gene (reference sequence). The CDR3 sequence is CASSPTGNTDGYTF. As DNA, the CDR3 is TGTGCCAGTAGCCCGACAGGGAATACTGACGGCTACACCTTC. Full variable domain (rest looked up from reference TRBV19 and TRBJ1-2): DGGITQSPKYLFRKEGQNVTLSCEQNLNHDAMYWYRQDPGQGLRLIYYSQIVNDFQKGDIAEGYSVSREKKESFPLTVTSAQKNPTAFYLCASSPTGNTDGYTFGSGTRLTVV.

A note on this clone: This sample also contains other DNA sequences that code for the same CDR3. The genes are TRBV27 and TRBJ2-2, with a tentative D call TRBD2 (5 bases). The length of the CDR3 is 12 residues. CDR1 and CDR2 from the germline V gene are MNHEY and SMNVEV (reference sequence). V lost 3 bases, J lost 8 bases, and 7 bases lay in between. The CDR3 sequence is CASSFRDGELFF. The CDR3 nucleotides read TGTGCCAGCAGTTTCCGGGATGGGGAGCTGTTTTTT.

V is TRBV11-3 and J is TRBJ1-1, with 8 bases identical to TRBD1. The trim removed 1 base at V and 0 bases at J, leaving 7 bases unmatched. Germline assignment: CDR1 SGHNT and CDR2 YENEEA. This CDR3 has 17 residues. This CDR3 reads CASSLASDREMNTEAFF. The CDR3 DNA sequence: TGTGCCAGCAGCTTAGCTTCGGACAGGGAGATGAACACTGAAGCTTTCTTT.

This chain uses TRBV5-4 with TRBJ1-5, with D possibly TRBD1 on 5 matching bases. This CDR3 is built from 13 residues. Germline V gene data show CDR1 as SGHNT and CDR2 as YYREEE (reference sequence). With 5 bases removed from V and 3 bases from J, the gap between germline ends came to 9 bases. As DNA, the CDR3 is TGTGCCAGCAGGGAGGGACCCAATCAGCCCCAGCATTTT. Encoded protein: CASREGPNQPQHF.

V usage is TRBV12-3 or TRBV12-4 and J usage is TRBJ2-5; D unresolved. The CDR3 sequence is 13 residues long. The ends were cut back, 6 bases at V and 1 base at J, with 9 bases in the middle. The CDR3 protein is CASSPETQETQYF. DNA of the CDR3: TGTGCCAGCAGCCCGGAGACCCAAGAGACCCAGTACTTC.

This clone was detected only a few times. The J gene is TRBJ2-2, the V gene TRBV10-3; D is uncertain. The V end was cut by 4 bases, the J end by 3 bases, with 18 bases between. The CDR3 sequence is 17 residues long. Germline V gives CDR1 ENHRY, CDR2 SYGVKD. The CDR3 here is CAISGPPVVADTGELFF. The CDR3 DNA follows: TGTGCCATCAGTGGACCTCCTGTAGTCGCTGACACCGGGGAGCTGTTTTTT.